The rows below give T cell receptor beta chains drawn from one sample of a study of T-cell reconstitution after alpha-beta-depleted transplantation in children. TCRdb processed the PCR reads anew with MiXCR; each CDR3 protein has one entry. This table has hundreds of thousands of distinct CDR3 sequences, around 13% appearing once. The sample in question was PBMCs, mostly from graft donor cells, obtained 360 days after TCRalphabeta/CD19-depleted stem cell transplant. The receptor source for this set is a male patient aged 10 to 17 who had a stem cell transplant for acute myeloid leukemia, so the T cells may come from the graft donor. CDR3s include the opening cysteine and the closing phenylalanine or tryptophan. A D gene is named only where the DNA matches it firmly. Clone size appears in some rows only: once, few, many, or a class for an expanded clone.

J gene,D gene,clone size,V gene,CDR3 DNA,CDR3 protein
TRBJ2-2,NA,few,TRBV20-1,TGCAGTGCTAGACTTTGGGACCTTGGCACCGGGGAGCTGTTTTTT,CSARLWDLGTGELFF
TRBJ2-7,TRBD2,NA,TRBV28,TGTGCCAGCAGTCGGGCCCGCGGGACTACCTACGAGCAGTACTTC,CASSRARGTTYEQYF
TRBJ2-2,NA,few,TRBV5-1,TGCGCCAGCAGCTTGGCTCGTGTAGACACCGGGGAGCTGTTTTTT,CASSLARVDTGELFF
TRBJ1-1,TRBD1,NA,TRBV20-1,TGCAGTGCTAGGCTCCCGGGACAGGGGTGGGGGAACACTGAAGCTTTCTTT,CSARLPGQGWGNTEAFF
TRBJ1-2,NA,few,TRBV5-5,TGTGCCAGCGGAAGGGCGCTCCTCTATGGCTACACCTTC,CASGRALLYGYTF
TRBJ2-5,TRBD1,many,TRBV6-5,TGTGCCAGCAGTTACAGCGGGACAGGGAAAGAGACCCAGTACTTC,CASSYSGTGKETQYF
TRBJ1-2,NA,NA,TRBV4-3,TGCGCCAGCAGCCAAGATCCCGGGCAGGATGGCTACACCTTC,CASSQDPGQDGYTF
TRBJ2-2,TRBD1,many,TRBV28,TGTGCCAGCAGTTTTGGGACAGCCACCGGGGAGCTGTTTTTT,CASSFGTATGELFF
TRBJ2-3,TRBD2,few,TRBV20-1,TGCAGTGCTAGAGTACCGCGGGAGGCCTCCACAGATACGCAGTATTTT,CSARVPREASTDTQYF
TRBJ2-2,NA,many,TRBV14,TGTGCCAGCAGCCACCCAGGGTGGGTGGACACCGGGGAGCTGTTTTTT,CASSHPGWVDTGELFF
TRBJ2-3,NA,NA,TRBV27,TGTGCCAGCAGTTTTCAACTCAGCACAGATACGCAGTATTTT,CASSFQLSTDTQYF
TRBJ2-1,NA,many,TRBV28,TGTGCCAGCAGTTTAGGACGGGACTTCTCCTACAATGAGCAGTTCTTC,CASSLGRDFSYNEQFF
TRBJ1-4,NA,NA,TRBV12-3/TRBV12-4,TGTGCCAGCAGTCCCGGGACGGTTAATGAAAAACTGTTTTTT,CASSPGTVNEKLFF
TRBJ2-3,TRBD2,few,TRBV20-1,TGCAGTGCGGGCCGGGGACTAGCAGATACGCAGTATTTT,CSAGRGLADTQYF
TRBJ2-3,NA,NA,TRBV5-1,TGCGCCAGCAGCTTGCGGCCCCACCACGTCACACGGGATACGCAGTATTTT,CASSLRPHHVTRDTQYF
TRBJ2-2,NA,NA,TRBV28,TGTGCCAGCAGTTCATCCTTAGACAGGAACACCGGGGAGCTGTTTTTT,CASSSSLDRNTGELFF
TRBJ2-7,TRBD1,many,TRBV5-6,TGTGCCAGCAGCTTTGGACAGGGCGGCTACGAGCAGTACTTC,CASSFGQGGYEQYF
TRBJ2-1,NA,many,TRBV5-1,TGTGCCAGCAGCTTAGGGCACTACAATGAGCAGTTCTTC,CASSLGHYNEQFF
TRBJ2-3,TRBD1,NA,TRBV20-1,TGCAGTGTCCAGGGGGCGGAAGATACGCAGTATTTT,CSVQGAEDTQYF
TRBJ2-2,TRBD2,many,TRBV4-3,TGCGCCAGCAGCCTCACTAGCGGGGGCATCGGGGAGCTGTTTTTT,CASSLTSGGIGELFF
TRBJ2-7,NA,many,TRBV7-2,TGTGCCAGCAGCTTCACCGTTGGCGGGGCCTACGAGCAGTACTTC,CASSFTVGGAYEQYF
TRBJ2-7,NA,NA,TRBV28,TGTGCCAGCAGTTTGGCGGTCCCTAACGAGCAGTACTTC,CASSLAVPNEQYF
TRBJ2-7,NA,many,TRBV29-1,TGCAGCGCTAAAGGTCTGTATTCCTACGAGCAGTACTTC,CSAKGLYSYEQYF
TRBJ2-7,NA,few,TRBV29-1,TGCAGCGTTGTAGGCAGACTCTACGAGCAGTACTTC,CSVVGRLYEQYF
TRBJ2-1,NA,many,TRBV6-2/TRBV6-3,TGTGCCAGCAGTTACTCGATGCTCCGGACCCATGAGCAGTTCTTC,CASSYSMLRTHEQFF
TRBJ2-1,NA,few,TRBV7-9,TGTGCCAGCAGCTTAGGGAGGGCCCCGGGCAATGAGCAGTTCTTC,CASSLGRAPGNEQFF
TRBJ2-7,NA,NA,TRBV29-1,TGCAGCGCCTCAATTACGCAATCCTCCTCCTACGAGCAGTACTTC,CSASITQSSSYEQYF
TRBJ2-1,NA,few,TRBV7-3,TGTGCCAGCAGCTTAATATCCGTGGACCCCGGTGAGCAGTTCTTC,CASSLISVDPGEQFF
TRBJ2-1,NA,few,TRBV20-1,TGCAGTGCCCAGACCTCTACAGGGTGGTCCTACAATGAGCAGTTCTTC,CSAQTSTGWSYNEQFF
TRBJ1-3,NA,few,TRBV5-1,TGCGCCAGCAGCTTGGCCGGGGGACCAGGAAACACCATATATTTT,CASSLAGGPGNTIYF
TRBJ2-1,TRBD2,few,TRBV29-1,TGCAGCGTTGGGGGACTAGCGGGAACCAATGAGCAGTTCTTC,CSVGGLAGTNEQFF
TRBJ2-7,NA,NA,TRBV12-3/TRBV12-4,TGTGCCAGCAGTTTTTCCGGGCCCGGGGTGCAGTACTTC,CASSFSGPGVQYF
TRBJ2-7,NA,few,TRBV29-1,TGCAGCGTTGAAGATTGGGGAGGAGCAAGGTCACTCGGGCAGTACTTC,CSVEDWGGARSLGQYF
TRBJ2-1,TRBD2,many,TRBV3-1,TGTGCCAGCAGCCACCACTTAAGACTAGCGGGTGATGGCTACTGGGGTTACAATGAGCAGTTCTTC,CASSHHLRLAGDGYWGYNEQFF
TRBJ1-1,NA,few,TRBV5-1,TGCGCCAGCAGCTTGGGGTCGCTATGGGACACTGAAGCTTTCTTT,CASSLGSLWDTEAFF
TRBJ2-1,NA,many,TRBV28,TGTGCCAGCAGCCTGAGGAACTACAATGAGCAGTTCTTC,CASSLRNYNEQFF
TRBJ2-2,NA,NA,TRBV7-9,TGTGCCAGCAGCTTAGGGAGGGACCCCCGCACCGGGGAGCTGTTTTTT,CASSLGRDPRTGELFF
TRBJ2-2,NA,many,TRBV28,TGTGCCAGCAAAGGGGCCCTGCTCAGCGGGGAGCTGTTTTTT,CASKGALLSGELFF
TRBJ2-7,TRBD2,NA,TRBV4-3,TGCGCCAGCAGCCAAGGGACTAGCGGGTACTCCTACGAGCAGTACTTC,CASSQGTSGYSYEQYF
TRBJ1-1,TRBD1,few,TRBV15,TGTGCCACCAGCAGAGGGACAGGGGCGAACACTGAAGCTTTCTTT,CATSRGTGANTEAFF
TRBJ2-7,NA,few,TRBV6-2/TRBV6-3,TGTGCCAGCAGTTATTTTTCCCAGGGATTCGGGTTCAACGAGCAGTACTTC,CASSYFSQGFGFNEQYF
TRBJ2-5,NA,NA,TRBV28,TGTGCCAGCTCCCTCGGCGGGATTCTCCAAGAGACCCAGTACTTC,CASSLGGILQETQYF
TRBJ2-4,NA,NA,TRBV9,TGTGCCAGCAGCGTAGTCAGGGACCCGGGACACTTC,CASSVVRDPGHF
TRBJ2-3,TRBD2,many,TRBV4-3,TGCGCCAGCAGCCCCCTCCTGACTAGCGGGAGGGGAACAGATACGCAGTATTTT,CASSPLLTSGRGTDTQYF
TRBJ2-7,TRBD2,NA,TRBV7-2,TGTGCCAGCAGCCAGACTAGCGCAACGATCTACGAGCAGTACTTC,CASSQTSATIYEQYF
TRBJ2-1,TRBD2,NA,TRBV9,TGTGCCAGCAGCGTAGCTAGCGGGAGGGCTCATGAGCAGTTCTTC,CASSVASGRAHEQFF
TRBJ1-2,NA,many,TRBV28,TGTGCCAGCAGTTTTATGGGGGCGAACTATGGCTACACCTTC,CASSFMGANYGYTF
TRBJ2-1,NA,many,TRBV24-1,TGTGCCACCAGTTTGGGCAGCGGACGCTCTAATGAGCAGTTCTTC,CATSLGSGRSNEQFF
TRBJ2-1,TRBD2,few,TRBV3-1,TGTGCCAGCAGCCATCTAGCGGGTCTTACCTACAATGAGCAGTTCTTC,CASSHLAGLTYNEQFF
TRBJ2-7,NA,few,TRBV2,TGTGCCAGCAGTGAGCGGGGGCTTTCCCGGCGCGAGCAGTACTTC,CASSERGLSRREQYF
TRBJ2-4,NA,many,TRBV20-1,TGCAGTGCTAGCCTCGGGTCCTGGCCCAAAAACATTCAGTACTTC,CSASLGSWPKNIQYF
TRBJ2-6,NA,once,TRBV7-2,TGTGCCAGCAGCTCAGGGTCCCCTGGGGCCAACGTCCTGACTTTC,CASSSGSPGANVLTF
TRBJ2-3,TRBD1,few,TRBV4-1,TGCGCCAGCAGCCAGGCGGACAGGGGGTATACGCAGTATTTT,CASSQADRGYTQYF